The rows below give T cell receptor beta chains drawn from one sample of a study of blood T cells in healthy people across ages. TCRdb redid the calling of the 5' RACE reads with MiXCR, one entry per CDR3 protein. The sample yields hundreds of thousands of distinct CDR3 sequences, around 25% seen once. This same sample was also taken into another study, of T cells of mothers and their children.

Sequencing was carried out using blood. The receptors here all came from a boy younger than 18 in good health. The CDR3 runs from the conserved cysteine through the conserved F or W. A D gene is named only where the DNA matches it firmly. Some rows have no size entry. The others give once, few or many, or a class for an expanded clone.

clone size	CDR3 length	D gene	V gene	J gene	CDR3 protein	CDR3 DNA
few	17	TRBD2	TRBV15	TRBJ2-5	CATSREGLAASWETQYF	TGTGCCACCAGCAGAGAGGGACTAGCGGCAAGTTGGGAGACCCAGTACTTC
once	13	.	TRBV28	TRBJ2-7	CASKWASTYEQYF	TGTGCCAGCAAATGGGCCTCTACCTACGAGCAGTACTTC
few	14	.	TRBV7-2	TRBJ1-4	CASSAGSGSEKLFF	TGTGCCAGCAGCGCAGGGAGCGGGAGTGAAAAACTGTTTTTT
few	12	TRBD1	TRBV6-5	TRBJ2-4	CASSRQGGIQYF	TGTGCCAGCAGTCGACAGGGCGGCATTCAGTACTTC
.	14	.	TRBV12-3/TRBV12-4	TRBJ2-5	CASSLTRHQETQYF	TGTGCCAGCAGTTTGACCAGGCACCAAGAGACCCAGTACTTC
.	14	TRBD1	TRBV7-6	TRBJ2-1	CASSSPSTGTGQFF	TGTGCCAGCAGCTCCCCCTCGACCGGGACAGGGCAGTTCTTC
.	18	.	TRBV9	TRBJ2-5	CASSVKIREGAVQETQYF	TGTGCCAGCAGCGTTAAGATCAGGGAAGGAGCTGTCCAAGAGACCCAGTACTTC
few	14	.	TRBV20-1	TRBJ2-5	CSARDFGRSETQYF	TGCAGTGCTAGAGATTTCGGGAGAAGTGAGACCCAGTACTTC
few	15	.	TRBV5-1	TRBJ2-2	CASGLGTTNTGELFF	TGCGCCAGTGGTTTGGGGACCACGAACACCGGGGAGCTGTTCTTT
.	14	.	TRBV5-1	TRBJ2-5	CASSLDPRQETRYF	TGCGCCAGCAGCCTCGACCCGCGACAAGAGACCCGGTACTTC
few	16	.	TRBV28	TRBJ2-5	CASSFGGGGPGETQYF	TGTGCCAGCAGTTTCGGGGGCGGGGGACCCGGAGAGACCCAGTACTTC
.	17	TRBD2	TRBV10-3	TRBJ2-3	CAISETLAGGSTDTQYF	TGTGCCATCAGTGAGACACTAGCGGGGGGTAGCACAGATACGCAGTATTTT
few	12	.	TRBV12-3/TRBV12-4	TRBJ2-5	CASSFAPTAQYF	TGTGCCAGCAGTTTTGCTCCGACGGCCCAGTACTTC
.	16	TRBD2	TRBV7-2	TRBJ2-1	CASSLDGPGLDNEQFF	TGTGCCAGCAGCCTAGACGGCCCGGGACTAGACAATGAGCAGTTCTTC
.	13	.	TRBV27	TRBJ2-2	CAISELNTGELFF	TGTGCCATCAGTGAGCTGAACACCGGGGAGCTGTTTTTT
.	14	.	TRBV12-3/TRBV12-4	TRBJ1-3	CASSSTGTENTIYF	TGTGCCAGCAGTTCCACAGGGACTGAAAACACCATATATTTT
few	14	TRBD1	TRBV30	TRBJ2-5	CAWDWTGGQETQYF	TGTGCCTGGGACTGGACAGGGGGCCAAGAGACCCAGTACTTC
.	18	TRBD2	TRBV13	TRBJ2-1	CASSLPGGGGNSYNEQFF	TGTGCCAGCAGCCTTCCCGGTGGCGGGGGGAACTCCTACAATGAGCAGTTCTTC
.	13	.	TRBV11-2	TRBJ2-1	CASSSPRTGRQFF	TGTGCCAGCAGCTCACCCCGGACCGGACGGCAGTTCTTC
.	16	.	TRBV6-6	TRBJ1-2	CASSPRGGPTNYGYTF	TGTGCCAGCAGCCCTCGAGGGGGGCCCACTAACTATGGCTACACCTTC
once	17	.	TRBV6-5	TRBJ2-2	CASSSSRVNPNTGELFF	TGTGCCAGCAGTTCCTCGCGGGTGAACCCCAACACCGGGGAGCTGTTTTTT
.	15	TRBD1	TRBV6-5	TRBJ1-4	CASSYSTGAREKLFF	TGTGCCAGCAGTTACTCGACAGGGGCGCGTGAAAAACTGTTTTTT
.	13	TRBD1	TRBV12-3/TRBV12-4	TRBJ2-1	CASSGQATDEQFF	TGTGCCAGCAGCGGACAGGCTACGGATGAGCAGTTCTTC
.	11	.	TRBV7-9	TRBJ1-2	CASSLFFGYTF	TGTGCCAGCAGCTTATTTTTTGGCTACACCTTC
few	11	.	TRBV6-1	TRBJ2-7	CATVSKEEQYF	TGTGCCACCGTGTCTAAGGAGGAGCAGTACTTC
few	13	.	TRBV11-2	TRBJ2-7	CASSFPGTGEQYF	TGTGCCAGCAGCTTCCCCGGGACCGGTGAGCAGTACTTC
.	16	.	TRBV5-1	TRBJ2-5	CASSPMGAWGQETQYF	TGCGCCAGCAGCCCGATGGGGGCATGGGGGCAAGAGACCCAGTACTTC
many	13	.	TRBV20-1	TRBJ1-4	CSAPSGTSEKLFF	TGCAGTGCTCCCAGTGGGACATCTGAAAAACTGTTTTTT
few	13	.	TRBV6-5	TRBJ2-1	CASGGGRISEQFF	TGTGCCAGCGGGGGGGGCCGAATAAGTGAGCAGTTCTTC
.	15	.	TRBV19	TRBJ1-2	CASSDSRTDDYGYTF	TGTGCCAGTAGTGACTCTAGGACAGATGACTATGGCTACACCTTC
once	16	.	TRBV9	TRBJ1-4	CASSPYPTRTNEKLFF	TGTGCCAGCAGCCCCTACCCGACCAGGACTAATGAAAAACTGTTTTTT
.	13	.	TRBV28	TRBJ1-2	CASSFPLAYGYTF	TGTGCCAGCAGTTTTCCCTTAGCCTATGGCTACACCTTC
few	13	TRBD2	TRBV28	TRBJ2-5	CASGLVVQETQYF	TGTGCCAGCGGACTAGTAGTACAAGAGACCCAGTACTTC
few	12	.	TRBV29-1	TRBJ1-3	CSVANTGNTIYF	TGCAGCGTCGCTAACACTGGAAACACCATATATTTT